A selection of T cell receptor beta chains follows, all from one sample in a study of CD8 T cells in Susac syndrome. MiXCR, run by TCRdb on the immunoSEQ multiplex PCR reads, gives a single entry per CDR3 protein. The sample consists of over 150,000 distinct CDR3 sequences, about 96% of them appearing once. The specimen sequenced was CD4+ T cells from PBMCs. The receptors shown here come from a human donor with Susac syndrome. CDR3s include the opening cysteine and the closing phenylalanine or tryptophan. The order of the fields is V gene, clone size, J gene, D gene, CDR3 length, CDR3 DNA, CDR3 protein. The D gene is left open where the match is weak. Expanded clones get a size class; other rows say once, few or many, or leave the size out.

V: TRBV28
size: once
J: TRBJ2-3
D: .
length: 14
DNA: TGTGCCAGCAGTTTCTTTGCTAGCACAGATACGCAGTATTTT
CDR3: CASSFFASTDTQYF

V: TRBV4-1
size: .
J: TRBJ2-7
D: .
length: 17
DNA: TGCGCCAGCAGCCAAGACCGTCCGTCCAGGCAGGCCTACGAGCAGTACTTC
CDR3: CASSQDRPSRQAYEQYF

V: TRBV3-1
size: .
J: TRBJ1-2
D: .
length: 15
DNA: TGTGCCAGCAGCCAGGGACAACAAGCTAACTATGGCTACACCTTC
CDR3: CASSQGQQANYGYTF

V: TRBV7-2
size: .
J: TRBJ2-7
D: TRBD1
length: 16
DNA: TGTGCCAGCAGCGACCCGGGACAGGGTAGCTCCTACGAGCAGTACTTC
CDR3: CASSDPGQGSSYEQYF

V: TRBV5-1
size: .
J: TRBJ2-5
D: TRBD2
length: 16
DNA: TGCGCCAGCAGCTTGCAAGAGAGCGGGGGACTAGAGACCCAGTACTTC
CDR3: CASSLQESGGLETQYF

V: TRBV7-2
size: .
J: TRBJ1-2
D: TRBD1
length: 14
DNA: TGTGCCAGCAGCTTGGGCCAGGGGGACTATGGCTACACCTTC
CDR3: CASSLGQGDYGYTF

V: TRBV20-1
size: .
J: TRBJ1-4
D: TRBD1
length: 15
DNA: TGCAGTGCTAGTCGAACGGGACAGCGTAATGAAAAACTGTTTTTT
CDR3: CSASRTGQRNEKLFF

V: TRBV29-1
size: once
J: TRBJ1-1
D: TRBD1
length: 12
DNA: TGCAGCGTGGCAGGGGGCGTCGATGAAGCTTTCTTT
CDR3: CSVAGGVDEAFF

V: TRBV4-3
size: .
J: TRBJ2-1
D: .
length: 15
DNA: TGCGCCAGCAGCCAAGATACCGGGAGCAGGAATGAGCAGTTCTTC
CDR3: CASSQDTGSRNEQFF

V: TRBV7-9
size: .
J: TRBJ2-3
D: TRBD2
length: 14
DNA: TGTGCCAGCAAGGTGCGGGAGATCGGAGATACGCAGTATTTT
CDR3: CASKVREIGDTQYF

V: TRBV3-1
size: .
J: TRBJ2-7
D: TRBD1
length: 14
DNA: TGTGCCAGCAGCCAGGGACAGTTAGCCTACGAGCAGTACTTC
CDR3: CASSQGQLAYEQYF

V: TRBV5-1
size: .
J: TRBJ1-1
D: .
length: 13
DNA: TGCGCCAGCAGCTTGGTAGGACGCACTGAAGCTTTCTTT
CDR3: CASSLVGRTEAFF

V: TRBV29-1
size: .
J: TRBJ2-3
D: .
length: 16
DNA: TGCAGCGTCGATTCGGACAGAGGCTATAGCACAGATACGCAGTATTTT
CDR3: CSVDSDRGYSTDTQYF

V: TRBV2
size: .
J: TRBJ1-2
D: .
length: 11
DNA: TGTGCCAGTGTTACTAACTATGGCTACACCTTC
CDR3: CASVTNYGYTF

V: TRBV5-4
size: .
J: TRBJ1-2
D: .
length: 15
DNA: TGTGCCAGCAGCCAAGCCGGGACGGTAATCTATGGCTACACCTTC
CDR3: CASSQAGTVIYGYTF

V: TRBV18
size: .
J: TRBJ2-5
D: TRBD1
length: 16
DNA: TGTGCCAGCTCACCTCGTGAGACAGGGGGCGAAGAGACCCAGTACTTC
CDR3: CASSPRETGGEETQYF

V: TRBV21-1
size: .
J: TRBJ2-1
D: .
length: 12
DNA: TGTGCCAGCAGCCTCCGGGACTCCCGTTGGTTCTTC
CDR3: CASSLRDSRWFF

V: TRBV4-3
size: .
J: TRBJ2-3
D: .
length: 12
DNA: TGCGCCAGCAGCCAAGGCCTAGATACGCAGTATTTT
CDR3: CASSQGLDTQYF

V: TRBV4-1
size: .
J: TRBJ2-3
D: .
length: 13
DNA: TGCGCCAGCAGCCACCCGGGCACAGATACGCAGTATTTT
CDR3: CASSHPGTDTQYF

V: TRBV19
size: .
J: TRBJ1-4
D: .
length: 15
DNA: TGTGCCAGTAGTATATTGGACAGCAGTAATGAAAAACTGTTTTTT
CDR3: CASSILDSSNEKLFF

V: TRBV29-1
size: .
J: TRBJ2-1
D: .
length: 16
DNA: TGCAGCGTTAAACGGGCGGGGGCCGCCCAGTTCTATGAGCAGTTCTTC
CDR3: CSVKRAGAAQFYEQFF

V: TRBV9
size: .
J: TRBJ2-7
D: TRBD2
length: 15
DNA: TGTGCCAGCAGCGCGGGAGTAGCGGGAATTTACGAGCAGTACTTC
CDR3: CASSAGVAGIYEQYF

V: TRBV2
size: .
J: TRBJ2-5
D: .
length: 13
DNA: TGTGCCAGCAGTGTGGTAACACAAGAGACCCAGTACTTC
CDR3: CASSVVTQETQYF

V: TRBV18
size: .
J: TRBJ1-5
D: .
length: 15
DNA: TGTGCCAGCTCACCGATTGGACCTTTTGGTCAGCCCCAGCATTTT
CDR3: CASSPIGPFGQPQHF

V: TRBV29-1
size: .
J: TRBJ2-2
D: TRBD1
length: 13
DNA: TGCAGCGTTGGGCAGGGGGCCAGCGGGGAGCTGTTTTTT
CDR3: CSVGQGASGELFF

V: TRBV20-1
size: .
J: TRBJ2-7
D: TRBD2
length: 15
DNA: TGCAGTGCTAGATCTAGCGGGGTTGCCAACTACGAGCAGTACTTC
CDR3: CSARSSGVANYEQYF

V: TRBV6-5
size: .
J: TRBJ2-3
D: .
length: 11
DNA: TGTGCCAGCAGTTACTCAGATACGCAGTATTTT
CDR3: CASSYSDTQYF

V: TRBV5-6
size: .
J: TRBJ2-1
D: TRBD2
length: 15
DNA: TGTGCCAGCAGTTGGACTAGCGGGAGGCACAATGAGCAGTTCTTC
CDR3: CASSWTSGRHNEQFF

V: TRBV9
size: .
J: TRBJ2-3
D: .
length: 15
DNA: TGTGCCAGCAGCCCGAGGGGGGGGCCCACAGATACGCAGTATTTT
CDR3: CASSPRGGPTDTQYF

V: TRBV19
size: .
J: TRBJ1-2
D: TRBD1
length: 14
DNA: TGTGCCAGTCTCCCCCGACAGGGGGCCTATGGCTACACCTTC
CDR3: CASLPRQGAYGYTF

V: TRBV30
size: .
J: TRBJ1-5
D: TRBD1
length: 15
DNA: TGTGCCTGGAGTGTACAGGGGGCCCGTAATCAGCCCCAGCATTTT
CDR3: CAWSVQGARNQPQHF

V: TRBV7-9
size: .
J: TRBJ2-3
D: .
length: 14
DNA: TGTGCCAGCAGCCAGCTTCTCAGTTCAGATACGCAGTATTTT
CDR3: CASSQLLSSDTQYF

V: TRBV29-1
size: .
J: TRBJ2-2
D: .
length: 13
DNA: TGCAGCGTTGTGCAGGGTTACACCGGGGAGCTGTTTTTT
CDR3: CSVVQGYTGELFF

V: TRBV4-3
size: .
J: TRBJ1-5
D: .
length: 14
DNA: TGCGCCAGCAGCCAAGGGCACCGCAATCAGCCCCAGCATTTT
CDR3: CASSQGHRNQPQHF

V: TRBV28
size: .
J: TRBJ1-5
D: TRBD1
length: 15
DNA: TGTGCCAGCAGCCCTATCACAGGGGGCGATCAGCCCCAGCATTTT
CDR3: CASSPITGGDQPQHF

V: TRBV2
size: .
J: TRBJ1-5
D: .
length: 15
DNA: TGTGCCAGCAGTGAAGCGGGGACACCGAATCAGCCCCAGCATTTT
CDR3: CASSEAGTPNQPQHF

V: TRBV6-5
size: .
J: TRBJ2-2
D: .
length: 13
DNA: TGTGCCAGCAGTTCGGGGAACACCGGGGAGCTGTTTTTT
CDR3: CASSSGNTGELFF

V: TRBV9
size: .
J: TRBJ2-4
D: TRBD2
length: 17
DNA: TGTGCCAGCAGCGCCCCTAGCGGGAGTCTAGCCAAAAACATTCAGTACTTC
CDR3: CASSAPSGSLAKNIQYF

V: TRBV28
size: .
J: TRBJ1-5
D: TRBD1
length: 14
DNA: TGTGCCAGCAGCCAGTTCAGGGGGGATCAGCCCCAGCATTTT
CDR3: CASSQFRGDQPQHF

V: TRBV28
size: .
J: TRBJ2-7
D: .
length: 15
DNA: TGTGCCAGCATCTCGCCGGGTGACGGCCTCTACGAGCAGTACTTC
CDR3: CASISPGDGLYEQYF

V: TRBV19
size: .
J: TRBJ2-4
D: TRBD1
length: 16
DNA: TGTGCCAGTAGCATAATACAGGGGGCCCCCAAAAACATTCAGTACTTC
CDR3: CASSIIQGAPKNIQYF

V: TRBV10-3
size: once
J: TRBJ1-2
D: TRBD1
length: 15
DNA: TGTGCCACCGGGACAGGGGGTCAAGGGTTAGATGGCTACACCTTC
CDR3: CATGTGGQGLDGYTF

V: TRBV2
size: .
J: TRBJ2-3
D: TRBD1
length: 15
DNA: TGTGCCAGCAGTGAGCGACAGGGGGCTGTAGATACGCAGTATTTT
CDR3: CASSERQGAVDTQYF

V: TRBV4-3
size: .
J: TRBJ2-7
D: .
length: 14
DNA: TGCGCCAGCAGCCAAGATCTGGGAACCTACGAGCAGTACTTC
CDR3: CASSQDLGTYEQYF

V: TRBV7-3
size: .
J: TRBJ2-5
D: TRBD1
length: 14
DNA: TGTGCCAGCAGCACGACAGGGAGAGCGGAGACCCAGTACTTC
CDR3: CASSTTGRAETQYF

V: TRBV9
size: .
J: TRBJ2-1
D: TRBD1
length: 15
DNA: TGTGCCAGCAGCGAAACGACAGGGGGTGGAAATGAGCAGTTCTTC
CDR3: CASSETTGGGNEQFF

V: TRBV30
size: .
J: TRBJ2-3
D: .
length: 12
DNA: TGTGCCTGGAGCAAGGTCCAAGATACGCAGTATTTT
CDR3: CAWSKVQDTQYF

V: TRBV7-8
size: .
J: TRBJ1-2
D: TRBD1
length: 15
DNA: TGTGCCAGCAGCTTTTCTAGGGACAGGGGGACGGGCTACACCTTC
CDR3: CASSFSRDRGTGYTF

V: TRBV30
size: .
J: TRBJ2-2
D: .
length: 13
DNA: TGTGCCTGGAGTTACCGTGCCACCGGGGAGCTGTTTTTT
CDR3: CAWSYRATGELFF

V: TRBV6-5
size: .
J: TRBJ2-7
D: TRBD1
length: 13
DNA: TGTGCCAGCAGATCGGGACAGGGTTACGAGCAGTACTTC
CDR3: CASRSGQGYEQYF

V: TRBV9
size: once
J: TRBJ1-3
D: .
length: 14
DNA: TGTGCCAGCAGCGTCGGAGGGACGGGAAACACCATATATTTT
CDR3: CASSVGGTGNTIYF

V: TRBV7-3
size: .
J: TRBJ2-1
D: .
length: 11
DNA: TGTGCCAGTGGCGAATACAATGAGCAGTTCTTC
CDR3: CASGEYNEQFF

V: TRBV7-9
size: .
J: TRBJ2-6
D: .
length: 15
DNA: TGTGCCAGCAGCTCCACAGCATCTGGGGCCAACGTCCTGACTTTC
CDR3: CASSSTASGANVLTF

V: TRBV6-5
size: .
J: TRBJ2-7
D: TRBD2
length: 16
DNA: TGTGCCAGCAGTTACTCGGCTAGCGGGAGCTCCTACGAGCAGTACTTC
CDR3: CASSYSASGSSYEQYF

V: TRBV10-3
size: .
J: TRBJ2-1
D: .
length: 18
DNA: TGTGCCATCAGTGAGTCGAGTGGTAGCGGAAGCTCCTACAATGAGCAGTTCTTC
CDR3: CAISESSGSGSSYNEQFF